Listed here are 25 T cell receptor beta chains from one sample, sequenced in a study of blood T cell repertoires in COVID-19. TCRdb keeps only in-frame clones here, not all; method: immunoSEQ multiplex PCR. The repertoire holds some 99,000 clones, with around 80% as singletons. Sequencing was performed on peripheral blood. These TCRs come from a human donor in a cohort sampled during active or convalescent COVID-19.

This chain uses TRBV25-1 with TRBJ2-7; 14 nucleotides align to TRBD2. The trim removed 6 bases at V and 0 bases at J, leaving 4 bases unmatched. The CDR3 is made up of 16 amino acids. Germline lookup yields CDR1 MGHDK and CDR2 SYGVNS. The CDR3 DNA reads TGTGCCAGCAGCGCAGGACTAGCGGGGGGCTCCTACGAGCAGTACTTC. It encodes CASSAGLAGGSYEQYF.

This rearrangement joins TRBV28 to TRBJ2-1, with 7 bases fitting TRBD1. The V gene end was trimmed by 7 bases and the J gene end by 7 bases; junction bases not matched to a gene: 10. Germline CDR1 MDHEN, CDR2 SYDVKM. The CDR3 length is 14 residues. The CDR3 sequence: CASTPSRGFNEQFF. The CDR3 DNA reads as TGTGCCAGCACCCCTTCCAGGGGGTTTAATGAGCAGTTCTTC.

The rearrangement joins TRBV7-2 to TRBJ2-7; D is perhaps TRBD1 (6 bases). The germline V gene encodes CDR1 SGHTA and CDR2 FQGNSA. This CDR3 is 16 amino acids long. V was trimmed by 5 bases and J by 3 bases, leaving 20 bases between them. DNA of the CDR3: TGTGCCAGCAGCCCTGGGTGGACAGTTAAAGACTACGAGCAGTACTTC. This translates into CASSPGWTVKDYEQYF. The full variable domain, in which reference TRBV7-2 and TRBJ2-7 provide the parts outside the CDR3, is GAGVSQSPSNKVTEKGKDVELRCDPISGHTALYWYRQSLGQGLEFLIYFQGNSAPDKSGLPSDRFSAERTGGSVSTLTIQRTQQEDSAVYLCASSPGWTVKDYEQYFGPGTRLTVT.

The genes are TRBV24-1 and TRBJ2-3; TRBD1 matches 7 bases. CDR3 length: 15 residues. CDR1 is KGHDR and CDR2 is SFDVKD in the germline V gene. V dropped 6 bases and J dropped 6; count of bases not matched to a gene: 11. The CDR3 region has the DNA TGTGCCACCAGTAATCCGGGACAGCTCATCGATACGCAGTATTTT. Translating gives CATSNPGQLIDTQYF.

V and J are TRBV7-2 and TRBJ2-7; 7 bases fit TRBD2. There are 15 residues in the CDR3. V shed 3 bases, J shed 0 bases, and the junction held 5 bases outside the gene matches. Germline CDR1 reads SGHTA; CDR2 reads FQGNSA. Here the CDR3 DNA reads TGTGCCAGCAGCTTTAGCGGGTTAAGCTCCTACGAGCAGTACTTC. Its translation: CASSFSGLSSYEQYF.

The chain joins TRBV5-6 to TRBJ2-5; D is possibly TRBD1 (6 bases). Germline assignment: CDR1 SGHDT and CDR2 YYEEEE. The CDR3 covers 14 residues. V shed 3 bases and J shed 5 bases, with 14 bases lying between them. CDR3 nucleotides: TGTGCCAGCAGCTACGGACAGCCGGGGGAGACCCAGTACTTC. This codes for CASSYGQPGETQYF.

Only one count was recorded for this clone. This chain joins TRBV18 and TRBJ1-2; 12 bases fit TRBD1. Germline V gives CDR1 KGHSH, CDR2 LQKENI. V shed 6 bases, J shed 7 bases, and the junction held 12 bases outside the gene matches. CDR3 size: 16 residues. The CDR3 DNA is TGTGCCAGCTCTCCGGGACAGGGGGCATCTCTCGGTGGCTACACCTTC. This translates into CASSPGQGASLGGYTF.

This clone was seen only once. The CDR3 region is CASSVQAGVSYEQYF. The CDR3 DNA reads as TGCGCCAGCAGTGTACAAGCGGGAGTCTCCTACGAGCAGTACTTC. The chain recombines TRBV10-2 with TRBJ2-7, with 8 bases fitting TRBD2. CDR3 length equals 15 residues. Unmatched junction bases numbered 5, after V lost 4 bases and J lost 0 bases. The germline CDR1 and CDR2 sequences are WSHSY and SAAADI.

V gene TRBV19 combines with J gene TRBJ1-4; D is ambiguous. This CDR3 comprises 12 residues. The germline gives CDR1 LNHDA, CDR2 SQIVND (reference sequence). V lost 5 bases and J 7 bases, leaving 8 bases between the germline ends. This CDR3 reads CASSQTREKLFF. The CDR3 coding sequence is TGTGCCAGTAGTCAAACACGTGAAAAACTGTTTTTT.

The chain links TRBV15 to TRBJ1-5; possibly TRBD1 for D (6 bases). The CDR3 runs to 18 residues. The V end lost 5 bases, the J end lost 7 bases, and 27 bases lay between the germline ends. From germline, CDR1 is LNHNV and CDR2 YYDKDF (reference sequence). CDR3 nucleotides: TGTGCCACCAGCCAGAGCCCCGCTGGGCAGGGACATCGACAGCCCCAGCATTTT. It codes for CATSQSPAGQGHRQPQHF.

As DNA, the CDR3 is TGTGCCAGCAGCCAAGATAAGGGAGGGGTGGTGAGGGCCGGGGAGCTGTTTTTT. It specifies CASSQDKGGVVRAGELFF. The chain employs TRBV3-1 (or the pseudogene TRBV3-2) and TRBJ2-2, with 7 positions matching TRBD2. This CDR3 is built from 18 residues. The trim removed 0 bases at V and 6 bases at J, leaving 13 bases unmatched. Germline CDR1 LGHDT, CDR2 YNNKEL (reference sequence).

This sequence joins TRBV6-5 and TRBJ2-7; 7 bases align to TRBD1. This CDR3 spans 14 amino acids. The J segment lost 5 bases and the V segment lost 4 bases, leaving 8 bases of the junction unmatched. Looked up from germline, CDR1 is MNHEY and CDR2 is SVGAGI. CDR3 in amino acids: CASSFSTGTHEQYF. CDR3 nucleotides: TGTGCCAGCAGTTTCTCGACAGGGACCCACGAGCAGTACTTC.

This chain uses TRBV7-9 with TRBJ1-4, with 9 bases that match TRBD1. This CDR3 comprises 16 residues. The V gene end was trimmed by 2 bases and the J gene end by 7 bases; junction bases not matched to a gene: 8. CDR1 is SEHNR and CDR2 is FQNEAQ in the germline V gene (reference sequence). The CDR3 loop reads CASSLLSWDRAEKLFF. CDR3 nucleotides: TGTGCCAGCAGCTTACTCTCATGGGACAGGGCTGAAAAACTGTTTTTT.

The gene calls are TRBV3-1 (or the pseudogene TRBV3-2) and TRBJ1-5, with D possibly matching TRBD1 (5 bases). Germline V gene sequence: CDR1 LGHDT, CDR2 YNNKEL (reference sequence). Trimming pared 4 bases from V and 2 bases from J, leaving 9 bases between. This CDR3 comprises 14 residues. The CDR3 DNA is TGTGCCAGCAGCCTCAGGGTGGGCAATCAGCCCCAGCATTTT. It specifies CASSLRVGNQPQHF.

This chain connects TRBV6-4 to TRBJ2-1, with D possibly TRBD2 on 5 matching bases. V lost 4 bases to trimming and J lost 7 bases, with 17 bases between them. This CDR3 is built from 15 residues. The V gene's germline CDR1 is MRHNA and CDR2 SNTAGT. CDR3 bases: TGTGCCAGCAGTGTTGAGGGTAAGGGTAGGAATGAGCAGTTCTTC. This encodes CASSVEGKGRNEQFF.

The chain recombines TRBV2 with TRBJ1-4; a weak D match, TRBD1 (6 bases). From germline, CDR1 is SNHLY and CDR2 FYNNEI. This CDR3 comprises 15 residues. V dropped 5 bases and J dropped 7 bases, with 17 bases sitting between them. CDR3 nucleotides: TGTGCCAGCAGTTTTACCAGGGGAGTCAGTGAAAAACTGTTTTTT. Translating gives CASSFTRGVSEKLFF.

CDR3 in amino acids: CASSDLGRLRYGYTF. In DNA form, the CDR3 reads TGTGCCAGCTCCGACCTGGGGAGGTTGAGGTATGGCTACACCTTC. The V and J genes are TRBV9 and TRBJ1-2; D remains ambiguous. The CDR3 spans 15 residues. V lost 7 bases to trimming and J lost 5 bases, with 21 bases between them. Germline CDR1 is SGDLS and CDR2 is YYNGEE.

The chain recombines TRBV11-2 with TRBJ2-3; 9 bases match TRBD1. Trimming removed 5 bases from V and 3 bases from J; junction bases left unmatched: 6. The CDR3 sequence is 15 residues long. From germline, CDR1 is SGHAT and CDR2 FQNNGV. The CDR3, as DNA: TGTGCCAGCAGCGATGTAGGACAGGGGACAGATACGCAGTATTTT. It yields the protein CASSDVGQGTDTQYF.

The chain has TRBV11-2 and TRBJ1-2; tentative D call: TRBD1 (5 bases). There are 16 residues in the CDR3. Germline values: CDR1 SGHAT, CDR2 FQNNGV. V gave up 0 bases and J gave up 3 bases, with 14 bases separating them. The CDR3 here is CASSLDHPGGDYGYTF. The CDR3 DNA reads as TGTGCCAGCAGCTTAGATCACCCGGGGGGAGACTATGGCTACACCTTC.

V is TRBV4-1 and J is TRBJ2-1, with 9 bases fitting TRBD2. J lost 9 bases, V lost 2 bases, and 11 bases had no gene match. This CDR3 is 16 amino acids long. CDR1 is MGHRA, CDR2 YSYEKL, per germline. The CDR3 sequence is CASSQPMRGGAAEQFF. In nucleotides, the CDR3 is TGCGCCAGCAGCCAACCCATGCGCGGGGGGGCAGCTGAGCAGTTCTTC.

The chain joins TRBV15 to TRBJ2-7; maybe TRBD1 (6 bases). The CDR3 contains 16 residues. V lost 1 base and J lost 4, with 17 bases in between. Germline values: CDR1 LNHNV, CDR2 YYDKDF (reference sequence). Here the CDR3 DNA reads TGTGCCACCAGCAGAGCCGGTCGAGTAGGGGGATACGAGCAGTACTTC. Its protein is CATSRAGRVGGYEQYF.

This chain connects TRBV19 to TRBJ2-5; D is perhaps TRBD2 (5 bases). The CDR3 totals 13 residues. Trimming removed 5 bases from V and 4 bases from J, with 11 bases in between. Germline-derived CDR1 and CDR2 are LNHDA and SQIVND (reference sequence). CDR3 residues: CASSVRETETQYF. DNA of the CDR3: TGTGCCAGTAGTGTCCGGGAAACAGAGACCCAGTACTTC.

The chain has TRBV23-1 and TRBJ1-2; weak D call: TRBD1 (5 bases). TRBV23-1 is marked as an open reading frame, function uncertain. CDR3 size: 12 residues. V was cut by 4 bases and J by 8 bases, with 11 bases left in between. CDR3 loop: CASSLRGRGYTF. The CDR3 nucleotides read TGCGCCAGCAGTCTAAGGGGCAGGGGCTACACCTTC.

This clone has ten or more counts. This chain uses TRBV19 with TRBJ2-5; D may be TRBD1 (6 bases). The V gene lost 3 bases and the J gene lost 1 base, with 12 bases spanning the gap. The CDR3 extends over 15 amino acids. Germline V gene data show CDR1 as LNHDA and CDR2 as SQIVND (reference sequence). CDR3 sequence: CASSIQEGGQETQYF. CDR3 DNA: TGTGCCAGTAGTATCCAAGAAGGGGGCCAAGAGACCCAGTACTTC.

This chain connects TRBV5-1 to TRBJ2-3; tentatively, D is TRBD2 (6 bases). V lost 6 bases to trimming and J lost 4 bases, with 12 bases between them. Germline-derived CDR1 and CDR2 are SGHRS and YFSETQ. The CDR3 has 13 residues. For the CDR3, the DNA is TGCGCCAGCACCTTTAGCGGCCCAGATACGCAGTATTTT. Translation: CASTFSGPDTQYF.